This is a list of T cell receptor beta chains from one sample in a study of blood T cells in healthy people across ages. TCRdb reprocessed the 5' RACE reads with MiXCR, giving one entry per CDR3 protein. The table shows 450,000 to 650,000 distinct CDR3 sequences, with 24% occurring only once. Another study also made use of these data, one on T cells of mothers and their children.

Sequencing used blood. The receptors shown here come from a boy aged 5-17 years in good health. Both conserved end residues are part of each CDR3. A D gene is named only where the DNA matches it firmly. Not every row has a clone size; where given, it reads once, few, many or a size class.

d_gene	v_gene	len	j_gene	abundance	CDR3aa	CDR3nt
NA	TRBV7-9	13	TRBJ1-4	NA	CASSFQGREKLFF	TGTGCCAGCAGCTTTCAGGGTCGGGAAAAACTGTTTTTT
TRBD2	TRBV9	16	TRBJ2-5	NA	CASSVGTSGGQETQYF	TGTGCCAGCAGCGTAGGGACTAGCGGGGGTCAAGAGACCCAGTACTTC
TRBD1	TRBV20-1	13	TRBJ1-2	few	CSAREGQGYGYTF	TGCAGTGCTAGAGAGGGACAGGGCTATGGCTACACCTTC
TRBD1	TRBV12-3/TRBV12-4	11	TRBJ1-1	NA	CASSYRGEAFF	TGTGCCAGCAGCTACAGGGGTGAAGCTTTCTTT
NA	TRBV5-1	14	TRBJ2-5	few	CASSPGPSQETQYF	TGCGCCAGCAGCCCCGGACCCAGTCAAGAGACCCAGTACTTC
NA	TRBV20-1	13	TRBJ2-1	NA	CSARRETYNEQFF	TGCAGTGCTAGGAGGGAAACTTACAATGAGCAGTTCTTC
NA	TRBV7-9	12	TRBJ1-2	many	CASSLGSYGYTF	TGTGCCAGCAGTTTGGGGAGTTATGGCTACACCTTC
TRBD2	TRBV13	16	TRBJ2-5	few	CASSGGSGRDQETQYF	TGTGCCAGCAGCGGGGGCAGCGGGAGGGACCAAGAGACCCAGTACTTC
TRBD1	TRBV20-1	13	TRBJ2-1	NA	CSAQDRKDNEQFF	TGCAGTGCTCAGGACAGGAAAGACAATGAGCAGTTCTTC
TRBD1	TRBV4-1	16	TRBJ2-7	few	CASSQDARTGVYEQYF	TGCGCCAGCAGCCAAGATGCCAGGACAGGGGTCTACGAGCAGTACTTC
NA	TRBV9	16	TRBJ2-4	NA	CASSVGGRVFENIQYF	TGTGCCAGCAGCGTAGGTGGCAGAGTGTTCGAAAACATTCAGTACTTC
TRBD2	TRBV20-1	13	TRBJ2-7	NA	CSARGVYLYEQYF	TGCAGTGCTCGGGGGGTTTACCTCTACGAGCAGTACTTC
NA	TRBV20-1	13	TRBJ1-6	few	CSASTVNNSPLHF	TGCAGTGCTTCGACGGTTAATAATTCACCCCTCCACTTT
TRBD1	TRBV7-9	15	TRBJ1-1	NA	CASSSPGQTNTEAFF	TGTGCCAGCAGCTCCCCGGGACAGACGAACACTGAAGCTTTCTTT